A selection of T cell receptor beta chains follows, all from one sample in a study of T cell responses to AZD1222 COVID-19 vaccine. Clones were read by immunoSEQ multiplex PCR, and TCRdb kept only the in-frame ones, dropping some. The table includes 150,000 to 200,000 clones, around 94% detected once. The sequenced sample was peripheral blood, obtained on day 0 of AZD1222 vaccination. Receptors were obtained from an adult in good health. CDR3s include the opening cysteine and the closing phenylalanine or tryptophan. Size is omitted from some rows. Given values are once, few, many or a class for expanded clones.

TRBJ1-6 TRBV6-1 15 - CASSEAGGLNSPLHF
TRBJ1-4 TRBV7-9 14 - CASSFRDRDEKLFF
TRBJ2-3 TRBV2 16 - CASSEWLAGVPDTQYF
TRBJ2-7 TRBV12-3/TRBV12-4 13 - CASSWDRAYEQYF
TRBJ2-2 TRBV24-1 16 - CATGTSGNLGTGELFF
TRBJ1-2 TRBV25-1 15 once CATPGADSWRYGYTF
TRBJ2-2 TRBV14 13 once CASSPGPPGELFF
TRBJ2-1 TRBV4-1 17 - CASSQIAGQGSYNEQFF
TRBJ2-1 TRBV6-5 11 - CASTRANEQFF
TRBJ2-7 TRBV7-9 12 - CASSLGLDEQYF
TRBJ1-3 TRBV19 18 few CASSLEWTGSISGNTIYF
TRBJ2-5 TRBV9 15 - CASSEGSGPQETQYF
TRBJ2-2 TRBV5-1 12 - CASNPNTGELFF
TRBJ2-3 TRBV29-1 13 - CSVDSAATDTQYF
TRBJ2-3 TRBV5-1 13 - CASTLRVADTQYF
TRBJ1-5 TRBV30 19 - CARHPSRPGQGYSNQPQHF
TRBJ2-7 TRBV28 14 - CASKPGDSSYEQYF
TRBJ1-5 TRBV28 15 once CASSLRGHSNQPQHF
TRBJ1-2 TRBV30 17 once CAWSAPSPWGSGYGYTF
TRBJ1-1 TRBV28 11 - CASQANTEAFF
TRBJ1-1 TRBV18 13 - CASSTGGYTEAFF
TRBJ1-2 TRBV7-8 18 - CASSLVGSRPGKGYGYTF
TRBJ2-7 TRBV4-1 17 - CASSQVQGESSVYEQYF
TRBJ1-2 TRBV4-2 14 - CASSQEEEGHGYTF
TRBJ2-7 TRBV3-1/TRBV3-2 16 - CASSRVGRGASYEQYF
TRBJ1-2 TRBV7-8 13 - CASSLRNSYGYTF
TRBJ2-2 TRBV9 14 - CASSYRGNTGELFF
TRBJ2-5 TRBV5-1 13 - CASATGSSETQYF
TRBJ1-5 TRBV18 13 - CASSQGGNQPQHF
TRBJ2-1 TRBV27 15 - CASSLIGTSGSEQFF
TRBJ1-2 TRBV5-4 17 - CASSGLRQGGVFDGYTF
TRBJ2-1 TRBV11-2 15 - CASSLGAGAYNEQFF
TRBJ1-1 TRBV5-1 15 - CASSSGWNRGSEAFF
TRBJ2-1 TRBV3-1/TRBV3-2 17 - CASSQDVREPGNNEQFF
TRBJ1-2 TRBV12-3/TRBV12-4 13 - CASSASPLYGYTF
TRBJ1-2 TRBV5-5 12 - CASSYYRNGYTF
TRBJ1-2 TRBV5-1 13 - CASSLGALSGYTF
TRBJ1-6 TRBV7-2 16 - CASSLMEIKTNSPLHF
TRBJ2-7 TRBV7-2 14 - CASRPRLASYEQYF
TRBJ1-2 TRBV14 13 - CASSQDRRGGYTF
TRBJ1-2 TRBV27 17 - CASSLSWGNAGNYGYTF
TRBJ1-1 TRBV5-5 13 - CASTLGWNTEAFF
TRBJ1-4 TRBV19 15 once CASSIRQGAPEKLFF
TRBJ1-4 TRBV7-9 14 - CASSLGLSNEKLFF
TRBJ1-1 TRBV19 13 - CASRVQGRPEAFF
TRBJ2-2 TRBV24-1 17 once CATSDPPGGSNTGELFF
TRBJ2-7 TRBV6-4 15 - CASSTPPGQIYEQYF
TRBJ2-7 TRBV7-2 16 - CASSLKSRTGRYEQYF
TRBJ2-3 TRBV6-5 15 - CASSYRREGQHTQYF
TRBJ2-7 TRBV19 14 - CASSRLAGSYEQYF
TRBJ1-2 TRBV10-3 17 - CAISPGHTAPASYGYTF